This paragraph covers one T cell receptor (beta chain) sequence. The target antigen is unknown. This sample is drawn from a study of cytomegalovirus exposure and HLA in healthy donors. Whole-study results and caveats: A cluster of highly shared sequence variants was likely a sequencing artifact. Later work found most CMV-associated TCR beta chains apparently HLA-restricted. The study reported that TCR beta sequences accurately predicted HLA-A and HLA-B alleles in most subjects.

The primer mix had 60 Vbeta and 13 Jbeta primers. Assay used: immunoSEQ multiplex PCR; TCRdb lists only in-frame clones, some missing. The sample holds about 120,000 clones; around 75% are singletons and the top ten take about 1.6%. V lost 7 bases, J lost 5 bases, and 11 bases lay in between. Germline loops: CDR1 KGHSH, CDR2 LQKENI. This CDR3 region has 12 residues. While unrecorded immune exposures were likely, the donors were nominally healthy when sampled. The sequence derives from a woman under 30 in good health and CMV-seronegative. Sample: PBMCs. The rearrangement links TRBV18 to TRBJ2-5; D might be TRBD2 (6 bases). The CDR3, as DNA: TGTGCCAGCTTGGGAGGAGGGGAGACCCAGTACTTC. This translates into CASLGGGETQYF.